This entry describes one T cell receptor beta chain. What this receptor recognizes is not known. Mismatch with germline at one junction end may stem from a read error. Genomic DNA was used as template for profiling of TCR beta VDJ combinations and CDR3 sequences. TCR repertoire sequencing was run on an Illumina HiSeq 2000. The authors processed their data as follows. TRBV/TRBJ rearrangement plots, CDR3 size and DJ length profiles, and Simpson's diversity index were used to evaluate the repertoires. The most abundant DNA sequence in the deep sequencing data was defined as the immunodominant clone. CDR3 amino acid sequences were checked for sharing between subjects and were compared against published repertoires and the VDJdb database. The public sequencing data were trimmed at Q25 with fastp and processed into clonotypes with MiXCR by TCRdb, which kept only in-frame beta chains. Every entry covers one CDR3 protein and lists the most common genes and DNA from its rows. TCRdb's processing, not the authors' own work, is the source of the V and J calls. This sample comprises 15,000 to 20,000 distinct CDR3 sequences, approximately 38% of them detected only once. The top ten hold roughly 85% of the sample.

Expansion of CD8+CD57+ cells had been shown by flow cytometry in the patients chosen for sequencing. For about 15% of the 12 patients who had sufficient cells, CD8+CD57+ effector memory cells were also sequenced. Every patient had a diagnosis of severe acquired aplastic anemia based on International Study of Aplastic Anemia and Agranulocytosis and Camitta criteria. No therapy had been received by the patients at the time of blood sampling. Bead enrichment of CD8+CD57+ cells gave a mean DNA yield of about 1.7 ug. The study deep-sequenced TCR repertoires of sorted CD4+ and CD8+ blood T cells from severe aplastic anemia patients and healthy subjects. Patients were enrolled under clinicaltrials.gov protocols 00001620, 01623167, 00001397, 00071045, 00081523 and 00961064 in the USA. Ficoll-Paque density gradient centrifugation was used to isolate peripheral blood mononuclear cells. The data were obtained in a study of CD8+CD57+ T cells in acquired aplastic anemia (dated by TCRdb to 2016 to 2019). A note on the overall study: CD8+CD57+ expansion was defined as a frequency above the mean frequency observed in healthy subjects.

CDR1 SGHRS and CDR2 YFSETQ are derived from the germline V gene. The CDR3, from cysteine to phenylalanine, totals 13 residues. Kept here is only the CDR3 DNA, which spans 39 bases and is read in frame from base 1. What the authors observed across the whole study: Fewer than 30 CD8+ CDR3 sequences were found in both patients and controls but appeared to be highly expressed in patients and within the immunodominant clones of the patients. In patients, diversity was decreased in CD8+CD57+ cells compared with the total CD4+ and CD8+ cell pools. Between patients and healthy controls, no significant difference in CD8+ Simpson's diversity was found (P=0.060).

This clonotype was obtained from a human donor with aplastic anemia. Sequenced material: CD8+CD57+ T cells sorted from PBMCs. Read against the paper, the sample's cell subset or site label means: bead-enriched CD8+CD57+ effector memory T cells from SAA patients. This chain joins TRBV5-1 to TRBJ2-7; no D gene can be assigned with confidence. Here is the DNA: TGCGCCAGCGGCCAAGATCCGTCCTACGGGCAGTACTTC. Its protein is CASGQDPSYGQYF.